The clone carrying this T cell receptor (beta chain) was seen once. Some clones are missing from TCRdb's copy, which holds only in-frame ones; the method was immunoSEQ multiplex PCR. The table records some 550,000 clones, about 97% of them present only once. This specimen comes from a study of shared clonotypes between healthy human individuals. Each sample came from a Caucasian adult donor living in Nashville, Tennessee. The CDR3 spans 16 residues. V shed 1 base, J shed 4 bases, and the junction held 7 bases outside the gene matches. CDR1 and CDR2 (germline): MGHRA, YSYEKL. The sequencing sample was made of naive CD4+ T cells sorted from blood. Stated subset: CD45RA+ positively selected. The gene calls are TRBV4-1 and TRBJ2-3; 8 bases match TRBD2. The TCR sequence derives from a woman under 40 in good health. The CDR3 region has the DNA TGCGCCAGCAGCCAAGCCCCAGCGGGAGTGTCAGATACGCAGTATTTT. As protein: CASSQAPAGVSDTQYF.